This T cell receptor (beta chain) was identified during a study of T cells in Graves' hyperthyroidism and ophthalmopathy. Ophthalmopathy patients showed a Clinical Activity Score of at least 3, NOSPECS grade of at least 4 and duration under 3 months. The PBMCs were sourced from fresh peripheral blood (approximately 10 ml). Template material for amplifying TCR beta CDR3 regions consisted of RNA transcripts. A first-round RT-PCR of the TCR CDR3 used the HTBI primer set. TCRdb re-called the multiplex PCR reads through MiXCR, storing one row per CDR3 protein. The sample lists hundreds of thousands of distinct CDR3 sequences, about 15% occurring once. V lost 0 bases to trimming and J lost 5 bases; unmatched junction nucleotides: 8. Germline V gene data show CDR1 as SGHRS and CDR2 as YFSETQ. There are 16 residues in the CDR3.

The chain employs TRBV5-1 and TRBJ2-5, with 9 nucleotides matching TRBD1. This TCR was recovered from a woman aged 35 to 49 with Graves' ophthalmopathy. The material sequenced was blood. This CDR3 reads CASSLGRTGVGETQYF. The CDR3 nucleotides read TGCGCCAGCAGCTTGGGTAGGACAGGGGTCGGGGAGACCCAGTACTTC. The variable domain in full, with the rest retrieved from reference TRBV5-1 and TRBJ2-5, is KAGVTQTPRYLIKTRGQQVTLSCSPISGHRSVSWYQQTPGQGLQFLFEYFSETQRNKGNFPGRFSGRQFSNSRSEMNVSTLELGDSALYLCASSLGRTGVGETQYFGPGTRLLVL.